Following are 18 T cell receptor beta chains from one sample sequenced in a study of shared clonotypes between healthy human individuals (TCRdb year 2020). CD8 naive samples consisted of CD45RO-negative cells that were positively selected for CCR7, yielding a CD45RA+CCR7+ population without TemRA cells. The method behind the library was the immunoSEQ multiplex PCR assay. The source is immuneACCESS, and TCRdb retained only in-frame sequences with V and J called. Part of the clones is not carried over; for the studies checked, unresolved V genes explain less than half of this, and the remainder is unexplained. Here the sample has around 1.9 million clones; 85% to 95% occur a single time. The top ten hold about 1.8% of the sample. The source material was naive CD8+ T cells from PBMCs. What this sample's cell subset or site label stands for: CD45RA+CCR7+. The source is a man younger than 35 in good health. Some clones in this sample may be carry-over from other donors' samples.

DNA of the CDR3: TGTGCCAGCAGTTACTCGAGTCCTGCTGGGGACGAGCAGTACTTC. As protein: CASSYSSPAGDEQYF. V usage is TRBV6-6 and J usage is TRBJ2-5, with D hard to call. Judging by the DNA end, TRBJ2-7 fits better; the J call may be wrong. Germline V CDR1 and CDR2: MNHNY, SVGAGI (reference sequence). This CDR3 comprises 15 residues.

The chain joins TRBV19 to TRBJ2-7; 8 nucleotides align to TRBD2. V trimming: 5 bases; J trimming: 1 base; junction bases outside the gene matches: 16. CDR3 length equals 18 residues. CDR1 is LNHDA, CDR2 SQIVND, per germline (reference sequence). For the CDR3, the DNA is TGTGCCAGTAGTCCGCACTCCACACTAGCGGACTTATCCTACGAGCAGTACTTC. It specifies CASSPHSTLADLSYEQYF.

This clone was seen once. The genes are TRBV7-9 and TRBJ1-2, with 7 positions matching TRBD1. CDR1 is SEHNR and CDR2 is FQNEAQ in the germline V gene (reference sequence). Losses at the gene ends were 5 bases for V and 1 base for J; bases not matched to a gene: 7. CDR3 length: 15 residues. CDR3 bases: TGTGCCAGCAGCCCTCGACAGGGCCTTAACTATGGCTACACCTTC. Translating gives CASSPRQGLNYGYTF. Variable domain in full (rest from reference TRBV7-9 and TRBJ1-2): DTGVSQNPRHKITKRGQNVTFRCDPISEHNRLYWYRQTLGQGPEFLTYFQNEAQLEKSRLLSDRFSAERPKGSFSTLEIQRTEQGDSAMYLCASSPRQGLNYGYTFGSGTRLTVV.

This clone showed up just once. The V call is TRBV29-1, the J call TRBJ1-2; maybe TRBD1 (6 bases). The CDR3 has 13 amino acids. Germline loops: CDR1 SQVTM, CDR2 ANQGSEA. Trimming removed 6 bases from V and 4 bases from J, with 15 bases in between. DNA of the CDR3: TGCAGCGTCCAAGGGGGGGCGGGCTATGGCTACACCTTC. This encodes CSVQGGAGYGYTF.

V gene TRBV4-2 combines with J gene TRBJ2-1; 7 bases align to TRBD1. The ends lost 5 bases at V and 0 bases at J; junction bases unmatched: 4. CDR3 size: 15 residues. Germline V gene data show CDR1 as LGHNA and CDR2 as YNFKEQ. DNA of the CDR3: TGTGCCAGCAGCGGCCGGGACAGCTCCTACAATGAGCAGTTCTTC. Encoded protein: CASSGRDSSYNEQFF.

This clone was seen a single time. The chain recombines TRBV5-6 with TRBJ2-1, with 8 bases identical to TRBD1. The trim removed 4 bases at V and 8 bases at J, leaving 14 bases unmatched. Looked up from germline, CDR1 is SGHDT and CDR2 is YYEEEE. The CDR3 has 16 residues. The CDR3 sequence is CASSRLFVDREDEQFF. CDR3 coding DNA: TGTGCCAGCAGCCGCCTCTTCGTGGACAGGGAGGATGAGCAGTTCTTC.

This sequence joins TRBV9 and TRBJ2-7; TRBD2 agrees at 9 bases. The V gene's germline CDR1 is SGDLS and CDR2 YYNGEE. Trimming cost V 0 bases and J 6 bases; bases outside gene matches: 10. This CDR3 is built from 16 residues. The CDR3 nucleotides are TGTGCCAGCAGCGTAGAGGCTAGCGGGGTACTAAGCGAGCAGTACTTC. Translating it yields CASSVEASGVLSEQYF.

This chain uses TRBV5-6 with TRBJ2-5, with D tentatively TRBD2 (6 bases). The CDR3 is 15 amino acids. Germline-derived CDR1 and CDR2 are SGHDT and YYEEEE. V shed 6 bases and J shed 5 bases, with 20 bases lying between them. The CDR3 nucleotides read TGTGCCAGCAAGCTCTCCGGGAGTGGAAGGGAGACCCAGTACTTC. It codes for CASKLSGSGRETQYF.

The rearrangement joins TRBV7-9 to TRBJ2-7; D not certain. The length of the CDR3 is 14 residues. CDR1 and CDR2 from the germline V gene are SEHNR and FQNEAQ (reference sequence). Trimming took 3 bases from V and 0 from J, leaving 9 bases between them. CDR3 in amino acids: CASSLVSPSYEQYF. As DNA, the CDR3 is TGTGCCAGCAGCTTGGTCAGTCCCTCCTACGAGCAGTACTTC.

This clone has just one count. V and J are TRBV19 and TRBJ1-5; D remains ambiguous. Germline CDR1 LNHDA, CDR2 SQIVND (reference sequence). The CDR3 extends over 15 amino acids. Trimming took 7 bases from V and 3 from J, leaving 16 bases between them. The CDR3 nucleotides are TGTGCCAGTACTCCTATAGGGCTGCTCAATCAGCCCCAGCATTTT. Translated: CASTPIGLLNQPQHF.

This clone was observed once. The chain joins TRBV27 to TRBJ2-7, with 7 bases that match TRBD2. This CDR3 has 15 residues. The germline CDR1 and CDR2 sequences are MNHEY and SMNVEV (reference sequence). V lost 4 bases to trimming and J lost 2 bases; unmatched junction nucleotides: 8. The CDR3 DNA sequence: TGTGCCAGCAGTTATAATAGCGGGTCAACCTACGAGCAGTACTTC. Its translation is CASSYNSGSTYEQYF.

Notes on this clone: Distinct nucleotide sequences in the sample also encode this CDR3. The CDR3 is CASSLGDLPYEQYF. In nucleotides, the CDR3 is TGTGCCAGCAGCTTAGGGGACCTACCCTACGAGCAGTACTTC. The rearrangement uses TRBV7-9 and TRBJ2-7; D might be TRBD1 or TRBD2, each matching 5 bases. CDR3 length: 14 residues. Trimming stripped 1 base from V and 2 bases from J, with 9 bases between. Looked up from germline, CDR1 is SEHNR and CDR2 is FQNEAQ (reference sequence).

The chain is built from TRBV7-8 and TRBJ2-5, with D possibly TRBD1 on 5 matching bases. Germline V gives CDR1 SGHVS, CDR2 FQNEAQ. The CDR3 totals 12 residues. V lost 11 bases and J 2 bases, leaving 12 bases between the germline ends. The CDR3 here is CASGREQETQYF. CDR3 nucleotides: TGTGCCTCGGGCAGGGAACAAGAGACCCAGTACTTC.

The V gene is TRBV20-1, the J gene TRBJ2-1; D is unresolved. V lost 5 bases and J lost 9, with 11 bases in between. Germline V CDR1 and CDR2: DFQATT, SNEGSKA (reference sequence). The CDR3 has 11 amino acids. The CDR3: CSAWYPGEQFF. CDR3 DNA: TGCAGTGCTTGGTATCCGGGTGAGCAGTTCTTC.

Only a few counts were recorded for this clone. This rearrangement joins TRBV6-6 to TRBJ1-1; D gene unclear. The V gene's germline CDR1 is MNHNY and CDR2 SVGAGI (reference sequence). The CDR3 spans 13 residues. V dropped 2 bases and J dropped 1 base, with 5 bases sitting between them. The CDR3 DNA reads TGTGCCAGCAGTTACGGGTGGAACACTGAAGCTTTCTTT. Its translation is CASSYGWNTEAFF.

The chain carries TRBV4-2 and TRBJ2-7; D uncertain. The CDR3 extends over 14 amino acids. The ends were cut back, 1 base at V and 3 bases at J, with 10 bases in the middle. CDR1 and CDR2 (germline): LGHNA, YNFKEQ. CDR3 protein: CASSQGGGDYEQYF. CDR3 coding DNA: TGTGCCAGCAGCCAAGGGGGTGGAGACTACGAGCAGTACTTC.

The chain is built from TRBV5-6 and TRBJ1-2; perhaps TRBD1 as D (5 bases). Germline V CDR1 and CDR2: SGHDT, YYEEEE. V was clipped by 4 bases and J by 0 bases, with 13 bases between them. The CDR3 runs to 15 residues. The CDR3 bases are TGTGCCAGCAGCCCCCTGGAGGGACCTAACTATGGCTACACCTTC. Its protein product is CASSPLEGPNYGYTF.

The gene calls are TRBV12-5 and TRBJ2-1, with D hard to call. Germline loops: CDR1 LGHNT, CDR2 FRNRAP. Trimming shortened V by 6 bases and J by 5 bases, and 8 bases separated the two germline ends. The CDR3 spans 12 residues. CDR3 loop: CASGLQNNEQFF. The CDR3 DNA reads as TGTGCTAGTGGCCTACAGAACAATGAGCAGTTCTTC.